This T cell receptor (beta chain) stems from a study of vaccination effects on CD4 cells after COVID-19 (dated by TCRdb to 2022 to 2024). Background for the entire study: The ViraFEST assay stimulated PBMC with viral peptide pools and then used TCR sequencing to identify antigen-specific CD4+ T cell clonotypes by expansion. Altogether, some 10 COVID-19 convalescent patients and several SARS-CoV-2-naive healthy vaccine recipients made up the full study. Participants received two doses of either the BNT162b2 or the mRNA-1273 mRNA SARS-CoV-2 vaccine. SARS-CoV-2 spike-specific CD4+ TCR repertoires were compared before and after mRNA vaccination in COVID-19 convalescent patients and in infection-naive vaccine recipients. In the study, cultures from other donors were sequenced using the Oncomine TCR Beta short-read assay on an Illumina iSeq 100. About 1.8 million PBMC per well were cultured with about 9.6 ug/ml peptides in IMDM containing roughly 5% human AB serum, around 10 IU/ml IL-2 and gentamicin. Overall results and qualifications from the work: The study was limited by a small number of convalescent patients and lacked early post-infection timepoints. Among healthy vaccine recipients, nearly all vaccine-induced clones were SARS-CoV-2 mono-reactive, and only 1 of 255 was cross-reactive with common cold coronaviruses. At late post-vaccination timepoints, both infection-induced and vaccine-induced clones showed marked clonal contraction, consistent with waning T cell responses.

Library creation used the immunoSEQ multiplex PCR assay. DNA from the cultured, isolated CD4+ T cells was subjected to TCR beta CDR3 sequencing. On the authors' methods: Non-productive TCR sequences were removed, reads were trimmed to the CDR3 region, and CDR3s of at least 7 amino acids were retained. Antigen-specific clonotypes were identified using the MANAFEST web app by comparison of expansion in peptide wells against reference cultures. For clones to be considered positive, expansion at FDR<0.05 versus reference and all other wells, an odds ratio above 5, and a frequency above 0.1% in two replicate wells were required. A clonotype was defined as cross-reactive if the clonotype was significantly expanded both in SARS-CoV-2 spike wells and in at least one common cold coronavirus spike condition. CDR3 similarity was assessed by Levenshtein distance with the stringdist R package, and unrooted trees were built with ape in R 3.6.1. As stored in TCRdb, this immuneACCESS dataset retains in-frame rearrangements with V and J assigned. A fraction of the clones does not appear; measured against another copy, unresolved V genes explain less than half of the discrepancy, and the remainder lacks a known reason. V, J and clone size reflect that table, while D and trimming were determined from the DNA. This sample gives about 37,000 clones in total; about four fifths of them show up just once. Over 2.5% of the sample is in the top ten clones.

In regard to this clone: What antigen it recognizes has not been identified. One base away there is no much larger clone; base qualities are not given.

After 10 days of culture, CD4+ T cells were isolated with the EasySep CD4+ T cell isolation kit. Negative nucleocapsid antibody results before and after vaccination confirmed that the healthy vaccine recipients had no prior SARS-CoV-2 infection. Half of the culture medium was replaced with fresh IL-2-containing medium on days 3 and 7. Unless noted otherwise, every peptide stimulation condition was cultured in triplicate wells. Using Ficoll-Paque Plus gradient centrifugation, PBMC were separated from whole blood and then either used fresh or cryopreserved at -140C. The QIAamp micro DNA kit was used to extract genomic DNA from the cultured CD4+ T cells. The CDR3, from cysteine to phenylalanine, totals 13 residues. The CDR3 DNA has 39 bases and is translated from base 1. CDR1 and CDR2, looked up from the germline V gene (reference sequence), are LGHDT and YNNKEL. V is pared back by 0 bases and J by 12 bases, with 9 bases lying between the germline termini.

The sequencing here drew on CD4+ T cells from PBMCs cultured without peptide, taken before COVID-19 vaccination. This chain is built from TRBV3-1 (or the pseudogene TRBV3-2) and TRBJ2-6, with TRBD1 tentatively as D gene (6 bases match). The source of this sequence is a human donor who received a COVID-19 vaccine. The CDR3 region: CASSQDPRGVLTF. DNA sequence: TGTGCCAGCAGCCAAGATCCCAGGGGCGTCCTGACTTTC.